This TCR beta chain derives from a study of blood T cell repertoires in COVID-19. Looking at the study overall: Specimens from acute and convalescent COVID-19 originated in the United States, Italy and Spain. T cells, B-cell-depleted T cells, or PBMCs provided the cDNA or gDNA that served as material.

How the authors handled the data: Amplification of reference gene primers provided the estimated nucleated cell counts. Repertoires were generated with immunoSEQ multiplex PCR, while TCRdb's copy carries only in-frame clones and drops some. V, J and clone size derive from that table, while D and trimming were established from the DNA sequence. Of roughly 100,000 clones in the sample, 75% to 90% were seen once. This CDR3 spans 14 amino acids. Trimming took 3 bases from V and 5 from J, leaving 14 bases between them. The germline CDR1 and CDR2 sequences are SGHRS and YFSETQ. What was sequenced was peripheral blood. This TCR was sampled from a woman older than 75 with active or convalescent COVID-19. The chain uses TRBV5-1 and TRBJ1-1; maybe TRBD1 (5 bases). The CDR3 sequence: CASSWGSERTEAFF. The CDR3 nucleotides read TGCGCCAGCAGCTGGGGCAGCGAAAGGACTGAAGCTTTCTTT. The full variable domain, with the rest looked up from reference TRBV5-1 and TRBJ1-1, is KAGVTQTPRYLIKTRGQQVTLSCSPISGHRSVSWYQQTPGQGLQFLFEYFSETQRNKGNFPGRFSGRQFSNSRSEMNVSTLELGDSALYLCASSWGSERTEAFFGQGTRLTVV.